This TCR beta chain was identified during a study of OX40 agonist ivuxolimab in advanced cancers. Generated by immunoSEQ multiplex PCR, the TCRdb table keeps only in-frame clones and is missing some. The data hold 69,000 or so clones, with 85% observed a single time. The TCR sequence derives from an adult with an advanced solid tumor such as melanoma, head and neck, liver or kidney cancer. This specimen was CD4+ or CD8+ T cells sorted from blood, taken in a trial of the OX40 agonist ivuxolimab.

The CDR3 sequence: CASRRTSGGVSYNEQFF. The CDR3 nucleotides are TGTGCCAGCAGACGGACTAGCGGGGGGGTATCCTACAATGAGCAGTTCTTC. The V gene is TRBV11-2, the J gene TRBJ2-1; TRBD2 agrees at 15 bases. CDR1 is SGHAT, CDR2 FQNNGV, per germline. The CDR3 spans 17 residues. With V trimmed by 6 bases and J by 1 base, 4 bases remained unmatched.